This T cell receptor beta chain was sequenced for a study of CXCR4 blockade with PD-1 therapy in pancreatic cancer. Findings and caveats of the study: Clone frequency correlated with its number of distinct nucleotide rearrangements.

Germline-derived CDR1 and CDR2 are LNHDA and SQIVND (reference sequence). The CDR3 totals 15 residues. With 6 bases removed from V and 1 base from J, the gap between germline ends came to 15 bases. No neoadjuvant therapy was given before resection to the patients supplying these archived tumor blocks. TCRdb's copy holds only in-frame clones and misses some; the assay was immunoSEQ multiplex PCR. The sample carries about 3,500 clones, 50% recorded once. With regard to this clone: What it binds is not known.

The sample consisted of tumor tissue. J is TRBJ1-1 and V is TRBV19; the D is unclear. The source is a human donor with pancreatic ductal adenocarcinoma. CDR3 loop: CASRLPGYGNTEAFF. The CDR3 nucleotides read TGTGCCAGTAGGCTACCGGGCTATGGGAACACTGAAGCTTTCTTT.